This entry is about one T cell receptor beta chain. Its antigen is as yet unknown. The data are from a study of PD-L1 blockade in urothelial cancer. At the level of the study: Administration of atezolizumab to patients began at some point between 2013 and 2015, at 1,200 mg intravenously every 3 weeks. Blood analyses occurred 3 weeks (second dose) and 6 weeks post treatment start. Findings and limits, study-wide: Better progression-free and overall survival followed lower pretreatment blood clonality.

Germline V gene lookup returns CDR1 LNHDA and CDR2 SQIVND (reference sequence). Trimming took 5 bases from V and 4 from J; bases not matched to a gene: 6. This CDR3 contains 15 residues. Time point indicated: pretreatment peripheral blood. This table comes from immunoSEQ multiplex PCR, and its TCRdb copy is limited to in-frame clones, with some not included. The repertoire consists of 95,000 to 100,000 clones, with around 86% occurring once and the leading ten covering 1.5% to 2%. The V gene is TRBV19, the J gene TRBJ1-3; 9 bases align to TRBD1. This receptor was identified in a man aged 55 to 69 with urothelial cancer. The material sequenced was PBMCs, taken around atezolizumab (anti-PD-L1) treatment. The CDR3 sequence is CASSSGTGWGNTIYF. DNA for the CDR3: TGTGCCAGTAGTTCTGGGACAGGGTGGGGAAACACCATATATTTT.